One sample yielded the 19 T cell receptor beta chains listed below, sequenced in a study of T cell repertoires in cytomegalovirus infection (dated by TCRdb to about 2019). This sample was sequenced with an Illumina HiSeq 1500. Clones were called with MiXCR by TCRdb after fastp trimmed the public reads at Q25, and only in-frame beta chains were retained. Each entry merges the rows of one CDR3 protein and shows their most common DNA and genes. The sample table shows about 52,000 distinct CDR3 sequences, and around a fifth are seen once. Of the sample, about four fifths is held by the ten largest clones. No antigen has been assigned to these receptors. Interpreted using the paper, the treatment or condition label stands for: in vitro stimulation with specific CMV peptide epitopes to enrich CMV-specific T cells. This specimen was CD8+ T cells from cultured PBMCs, taken from culture after CMV antigen stimulation. Every receptor here comes from a human donor in good health (CMV status not recorded). Some clones in this sample may be carry-over from other donors' samples.

V usage is TRBV7-2 and J usage is TRBJ2-1; 10 positions agree with TRBD1. Trimming took 3 bases from V and 7 from J; bases not matched to a gene: 9. CDR3 length equals 16 residues. Germline loops: CDR1 SGHTA, CDR2 FQGNSA. The CDR3 coding sequence is TGTGCCAGCAGCTTTGTTCCGAGACAGGGGGCTAATGAGCAGTTCTTC. It translates to CASSFVPRQGANEQFF. The full variable domain, its missing parts supplied by reference TRBV7-2 and TRBJ2-1, is GAGVSQSPSNKVTEKGKDVELRCDPISGHTALYWYRQSLGQGLEFLIYFQGNSAPDKSGLPSDRFSAERTGGSVSTLTIQRTQQEDSAVYLCASSFVPRQGANEQFFGPGTRLTVL.

This clonotype was recorded a few times. The chain employs TRBV6-5 and TRBJ2-2, with 16 bases that match TRBD2. The CDR3 length is 21 residues. CDR1 MNHEY and CDR2 SVGAGI come from the germline V gene. V gave up 2 bases and J gave up 2 bases; unmatched junction bases: 11. The CDR3 bases are TGTGCCAGCAGTTACCTTGTCCCGGGACTAGCGGGGGGGCCCAACACCGGGGAGCTGTTTTTT. Translation: CASSYLVPGLAGGPNTGELFF.

The CDR3 nucleotides are TGTGCCAGCAGCCCCCCCGGATTTCACGAGCAGTACTTC. Amino acid sequence: CASSPPGFHEQYF. The chain carries TRBV6-2 or TRBV6-3 and TRBJ2-7, with unresolved D. The CDR3 is 13 amino acids. Germline loops: CDR1 MNHEY, CDR2 SVGEGT. Trimming removed 6 bases at V and 5 bases at J, with 14 bases between.

The V call is TRBV12-3 or TRBV12-4, the J call TRBJ1-3; no clear D gene. This CDR3 spans 12 amino acids. The V end was cut by 10 bases, the J end by 4 bases, with 11 bases between. CDR3 sequence: CATRLGGNTIYF. CDR3 nucleotides: TGTGCCACACGACTAGGAGGAAACACCATATATTTT.

This clonotype was seen a handful of times. The V call is TRBV7-9, the J call TRBJ2-3; 10 bases fit TRBD1. The germline V gene has CDR1 SEHNR and CDR2 FQNEAQ (reference sequence). The ends lost 10 bases at V and 5 bases at J; junction bases unmatched: 6. The CDR3 is made up of 13 amino acids. The CDR3 nucleotides are TGTGCCATCCGGACAGGGGGTCAAGATACGCAGTATTTT. It is translated as CAIRTGGQDTQYF.

The chain joins TRBV20-1 to TRBJ2-1, with D perhaps TRBD1 or TRBD2 (5 bases each). The CDR3 has 13 amino acids. Germline lookup yields CDR1 DFQATT and CDR2 SNEGSKA (reference sequence). Deletions cut 3 bases from V and 8 bases from J, with 14 bases between. The DNA of the CDR3 is TGCAGTGCTAGGGGGCGGGCGTCCCATGAGCAGTTCTTC. Protein: CSARGRASHEQFF.

J is TRBJ2-1 and V is TRBV6-1; TRBD1 might be the D (7 bases). The CDR3 consists of 18 residues. Germline CDR1 is MNHNS and CDR2 is SASEGT. Deletions cut 5 bases from V and 4 bases from J, with 24 bases between. In DNA, the CDR3 is TGTGCCAGCAGTTTCGGGACAGCTGTTCTAGCGTATTACAATGAGCAGTTCTTC. This encodes CASSFGTAVLAYYNEQFF.

There are a few counts of this clonotype. V gene TRBV7-8 combines with J gene TRBJ1-2; no clear D gene. The CDR3 spans 13 residues. V was shortened by 7 bases and J by 1 base, with 10 bases between the two germline ends. CDR1 and CDR2 (germline): SGHVS, FQNEAQ. CDR3 loop: CASTESSNYGYTF. CDR3 in DNA: TGTGCCAGCACCGAGAGCAGTAACTATGGCTACACCTTC.

This clonotype was detected a few times. V and J are TRBV5-1 and TRBJ2-2, with D possibly being TRBD2 (6 bases). The CDR3 has 16 residues. V was clipped by 4 bases and J by 5 bases, with 18 bases between them. Germline V gene data show CDR1 as SGHRS and CDR2 as YFSETQ. CDR3 residues: CASSVNLATGTGELFF. The CDR3 DNA sequence: TGCGCCAGCAGCGTAAATCTAGCGACGGGGACCGGGGAGCTGTTTTTT.

This clonotype was seen a handful of times. This chain uses TRBV12-3 or TRBV12-4 with TRBJ2-1; D perhaps matches TRBD1 (6 bases). CDR3 length: 14 amino acids. The V gene lost 6 bases and the J gene lost 6 bases, with 15 bases spanning the gap. The CDR3 DNA follows: TGTGCCAGCAGCCGTATAACAGGGCCCAATGAGCAGTTCTTC. Translation gives CASSRITGPNEQFF.

The chain employs TRBV5-6 and TRBJ1-2; 9 nucleotides agree with TRBD1. Germline V gives CDR1 SGHDT, CDR2 YYEEEE. The V and J ends lost 6 bases and 4 bases, in that order; junction bases with no gene match: 10. This CDR3 is built from 15 residues. This CDR3 reads CASTFSGTGRYGYTF. The CDR3 nucleotides read TGTGCCAGCACCTTTTCCGGGACAGGGCGCTATGGCTACACCTTC.

This clonotype was recorded a few times. The V gene is TRBV12-3 or TRBV12-4, the J gene TRBJ2-6; TRBD1 might be the D (6 bases). CDR3 length: 19 residues. Between the trimmed V and J ends, which lost 5 bases and 1 base, there was a span of 21 bases. CDR3 protein: CASSRTGTTGRSGANVLTF. The CDR3 DNA sequence: TGTGCCAGCAGTCGTACCGGGACAACAGGGAGATCTGGGGCCAACGTCCTGACTTTC.

This chain joins TRBV27 and TRBJ1-5, with 9 bases that match TRBD1. The CDR3 runs to 13 residues. Germline trimming cut 9 bases from V and 5 bases from J; bases unmatched to any gene: 5. The germline gives CDR1 MNHEY, CDR2 SMNVEV (reference sequence). CDR3: CASSDRGYQPQHF. The CDR3 DNA reads as TGTGCCAGTTCGGACAGGGGATATCAGCCCCAGCATTTT.

This clonotype was observed a few times. The V call is TRBV7-2, the J call TRBJ1-1; perhaps TRBD1 as D (6 bases). This CDR3 contains 15 residues. Germline V lookup: CDR1 SGHTA, CDR2 FQGNSA. V lost 2 bases to trimming and J lost 0 bases, with 10 bases between them. The CDR3 region has the DNA TGTGCCAGCAGCTTACGGACAGCGATGAACACTGAAGCTTTCTTT. This codes for CASSLRTAMNTEAFF.

The CDR3 sequence: CASSLPPRGYEQYF. CDR3 DNA sequence: TGTGCCAGCAGTTTACCCCCGCGGGGCTACGAGCAGTACTTC. This chain uses TRBV12-3 or TRBV12-4 with TRBJ2-7, with D maybe TRBD2 (6 bases). The CDR3 spans 14 residues. V was cut by 2 bases and J by 3 bases, with 11 bases left in between.

This chain connects TRBV6-1 to TRBJ1-6; D uncertain. The length of the CDR3 is 18 residues. Germline CDR1 and CDR2: MNHNS and SASEGT. V lost 5 bases and J 0 bases, leaving 17 bases between the germline ends. The CDR3 loop reads CASSTGPYRSSYNSPLHF. CDR3 in DNA: TGTGCCAGCAGTACCGGCCCGTATCGGAGCTCCTATAATTCACCCCTCCACTTT.

The chain carries TRBV4-3 and TRBJ1-4; no clear D gene. Trimming shortened V by 0 bases and J by 8 bases, and 19 bases separated the two germline ends. The CDR3 covers 17 residues. Germline loops: CDR1 LGHNA, CDR2 YSLEER. The CDR3 is CASSQEVRVPKGEKLFF. CDR3 in DNA: TGCGCCAGCAGCCAAGAGGTACGCGTCCCAAAAGGCGAAAAACTGTTTTTT.

The V call is TRBV7-9, the J call TRBJ2-5; a possible D gene is TRBD2 (6 bases). The germline gives CDR1 SEHNR, CDR2 FQNEAQ (reference sequence). This CDR3 contains 14 residues. The ends were cut back, 3 bases at V and 0 bases at J, with 8 bases in the middle. CDR3 DNA sequence: TGTGCCAGCAGCTTGAGGAGGGACCAAGAGACCCAGTACTTC. Its translation: CASSLRRDQETQYF.

The CDR3 nucleotides are TGTGCCAGCAGTTTCGGACTAGCGGGGGAGTACAATGAGCAGTTCTTC. Translation: CASSFGLAGEYNEQFF. The rearrangement uses TRBV7-2 and TRBJ2-1, with TRBD2 matching over 13 bases. The trim removed 6 bases at V and 4 bases at J, leaving 6 bases unmatched. The CDR3 has 16 residues. Germline CDR1 SGHTA, CDR2 FQGNSA.